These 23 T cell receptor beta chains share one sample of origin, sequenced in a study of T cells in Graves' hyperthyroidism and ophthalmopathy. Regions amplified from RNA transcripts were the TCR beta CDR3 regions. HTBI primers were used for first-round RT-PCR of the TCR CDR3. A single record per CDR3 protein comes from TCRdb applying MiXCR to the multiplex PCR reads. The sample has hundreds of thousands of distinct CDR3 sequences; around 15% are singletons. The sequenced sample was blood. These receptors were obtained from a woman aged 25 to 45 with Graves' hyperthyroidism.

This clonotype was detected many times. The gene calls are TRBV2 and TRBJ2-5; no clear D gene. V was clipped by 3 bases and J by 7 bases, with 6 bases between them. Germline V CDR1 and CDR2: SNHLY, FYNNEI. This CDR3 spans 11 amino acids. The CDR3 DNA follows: TGTGCCAGCAGTGAGGGTGGGACCCAGTACTTC. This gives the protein CASSEGGTQYF.

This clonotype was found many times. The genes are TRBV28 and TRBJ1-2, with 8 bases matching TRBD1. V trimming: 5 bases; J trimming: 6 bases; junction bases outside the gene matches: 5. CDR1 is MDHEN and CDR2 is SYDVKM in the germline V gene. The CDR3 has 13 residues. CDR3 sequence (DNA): TGTGCCAGCAGTCCGGACAGGGTCCATGGCTACACCTTC. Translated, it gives CASSPDRVHGYTF.

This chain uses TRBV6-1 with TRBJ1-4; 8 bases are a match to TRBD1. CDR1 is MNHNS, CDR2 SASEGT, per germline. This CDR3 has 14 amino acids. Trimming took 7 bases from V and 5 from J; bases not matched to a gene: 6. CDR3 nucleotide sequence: TGTGCCAGCATTACAGGGACAGGCAATGAAAAACTGTTTTTT. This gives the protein CASITGTGNEKLFF.

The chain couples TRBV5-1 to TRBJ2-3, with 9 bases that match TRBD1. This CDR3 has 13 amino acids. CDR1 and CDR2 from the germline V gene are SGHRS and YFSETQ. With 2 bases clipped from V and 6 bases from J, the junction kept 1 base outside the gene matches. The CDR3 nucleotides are TGCGCCAGCAGCTTTGGACAGGGGGATACGCAGTATTTT. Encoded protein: CASSFGQGDTQYF.

CDR3 bases: TGCGCCAGCAGCCAAGGGACAGCGGATTCACCCCTCCACTTT. It specifies CASSQGTADSPLHF. The chain employs TRBV5-1 and TRBJ1-6; TRBD1 aligns across 7 bases. Germline V gene data show CDR1 as SGHRS and CDR2 as YFSETQ. This CDR3 region has 14 residues. V shed 4 bases and J 8 bases; nucleotides not matched to a gene: 6.

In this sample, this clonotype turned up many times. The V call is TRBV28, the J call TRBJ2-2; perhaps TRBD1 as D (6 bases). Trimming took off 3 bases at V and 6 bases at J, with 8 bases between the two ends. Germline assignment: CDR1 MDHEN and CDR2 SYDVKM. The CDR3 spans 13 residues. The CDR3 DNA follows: TGTGCCAGCAGTTTCCGACAGGCCGGGGAGCTGTTTTTT. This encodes CASSFRQAGELFF. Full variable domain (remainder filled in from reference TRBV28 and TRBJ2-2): DVKVTQSSRYLVKRTGEKVFLECVQDMDHENMFWYRQDPGLGLRLIYFSYDVKMKEKGDIPEGYSVSREKKERFSLILESASTNQTSMYLCASSFRQAGELFFGEGSRLTVL.

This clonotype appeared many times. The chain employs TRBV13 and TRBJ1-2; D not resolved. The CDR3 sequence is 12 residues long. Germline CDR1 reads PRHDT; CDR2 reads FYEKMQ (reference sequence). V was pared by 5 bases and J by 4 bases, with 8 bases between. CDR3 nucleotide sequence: TGTGCCAGCAGCGAGGGAACCTATGGCTACACCTTC. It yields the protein CASSEGTYGYTF.

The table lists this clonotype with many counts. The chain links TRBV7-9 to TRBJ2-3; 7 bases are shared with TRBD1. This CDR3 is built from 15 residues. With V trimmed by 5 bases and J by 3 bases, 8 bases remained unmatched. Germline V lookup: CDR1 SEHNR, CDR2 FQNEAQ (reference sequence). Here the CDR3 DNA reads TGTGCCAGCAGCCCGACAGGGTCCGGGACAGATACGCAGTATTTT. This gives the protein CASSPTGSGTDTQYF.

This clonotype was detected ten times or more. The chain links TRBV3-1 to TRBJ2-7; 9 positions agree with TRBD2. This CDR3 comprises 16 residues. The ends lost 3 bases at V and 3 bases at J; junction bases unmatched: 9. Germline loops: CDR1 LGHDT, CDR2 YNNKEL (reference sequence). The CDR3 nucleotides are TGTGCCAGCAGCCAGGGACTAGCCTTTGCATTCTACGAGCAGTACTTC. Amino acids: CASSQGLAFAFYEQYF.

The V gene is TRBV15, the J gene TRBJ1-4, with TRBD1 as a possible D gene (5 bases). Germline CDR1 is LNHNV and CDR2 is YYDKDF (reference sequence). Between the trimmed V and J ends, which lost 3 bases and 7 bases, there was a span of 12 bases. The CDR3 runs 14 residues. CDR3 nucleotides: TGTGCCACCAGCAGTGGGGGAACTGGTGAAAAACTGTTTTTT. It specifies CATSSGGTGEKLFF.

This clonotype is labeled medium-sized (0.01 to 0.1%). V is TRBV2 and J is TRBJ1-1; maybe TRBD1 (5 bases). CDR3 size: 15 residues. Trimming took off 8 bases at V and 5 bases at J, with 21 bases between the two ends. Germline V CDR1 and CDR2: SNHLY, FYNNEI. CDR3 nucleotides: TGTGCCAGCGGAGGTGGCGGTGGGGCGCGGACTGAAGCTTTCTTT. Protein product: CASGGGGGARTEAFF.

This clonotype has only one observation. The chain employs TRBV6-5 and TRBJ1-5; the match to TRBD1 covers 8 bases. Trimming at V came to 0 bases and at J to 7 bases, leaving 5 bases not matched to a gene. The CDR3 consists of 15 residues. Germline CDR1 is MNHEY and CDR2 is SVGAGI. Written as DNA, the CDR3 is TGTGCCAGCAGTTACTCGAGGACAGGGCACCAGCCCCAGCATTTT. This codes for CASSYSRTGHQPQHF.

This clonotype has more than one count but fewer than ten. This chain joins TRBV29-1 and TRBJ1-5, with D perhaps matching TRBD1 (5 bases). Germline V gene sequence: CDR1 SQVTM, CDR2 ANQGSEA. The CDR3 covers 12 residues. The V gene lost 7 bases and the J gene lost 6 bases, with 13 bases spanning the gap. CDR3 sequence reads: CSAADGAQPQHF. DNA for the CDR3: TGCAGCGCCGCGGATGGGGCTCAGCCCCAGCATTTT.

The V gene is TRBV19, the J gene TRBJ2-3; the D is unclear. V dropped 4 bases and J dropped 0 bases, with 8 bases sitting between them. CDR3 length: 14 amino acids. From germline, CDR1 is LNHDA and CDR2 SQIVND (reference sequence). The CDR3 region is CASSTQASTDTQYF. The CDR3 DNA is TGTGCCAGTAGTACCCAGGCAAGCACAGATACGCAGTATTTT.

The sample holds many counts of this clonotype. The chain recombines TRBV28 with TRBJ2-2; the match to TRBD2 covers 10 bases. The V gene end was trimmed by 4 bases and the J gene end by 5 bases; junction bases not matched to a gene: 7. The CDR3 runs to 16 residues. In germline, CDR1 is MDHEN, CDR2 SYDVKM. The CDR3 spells CASSSAASGRTGELFF. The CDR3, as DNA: TGTGCCAGCAGTTCCGCCGCTAGCGGGAGAACCGGGGAGCTGTTTTTT. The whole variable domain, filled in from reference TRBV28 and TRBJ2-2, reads DVKVTQSSRYLVKRTGEKVFLECVQDMDHENMFWYRQDPGLGLRLIYFSYDVKMKEKGDIPEGYSVSREKKERFSLILESASTNQTSMYLCASSSAASGRTGELFFGEGSRLTVL.

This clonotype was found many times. In DNA, the CDR3 is TGTGCCACCAGCAGATCTCCACAGGGCGGCGGCCAGCCCCAGCATTTT. This gives the protein CATSRSPQGGGQPQHF. V and J are TRBV15 and TRBJ1-5; D perhaps matches TRBD1 (6 bases). The length of the CDR3 is 16 residues. The germline gives CDR1 LNHNV, CDR2 YYDKDF (reference sequence). V lost 2 bases and J 7 bases, leaving 18 bases between the germline ends.

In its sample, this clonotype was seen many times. The CDR3 bases are TGCAGTGCTTCGAGAAGGGAAAGGGGGCGCGATGAGCAGTTCTTC. It translates to CSASRRERGRDEQFF. V and J are TRBV20-1 and TRBJ2-1; 7 nucleotides align to TRBD1. V dropped 5 bases and J dropped 8; count of bases not matched to a gene: 15. Per the germline V gene, CDR1 is DFQATT and CDR2 is SNEGSKA (reference sequence). This CDR3 contains 15 residues.

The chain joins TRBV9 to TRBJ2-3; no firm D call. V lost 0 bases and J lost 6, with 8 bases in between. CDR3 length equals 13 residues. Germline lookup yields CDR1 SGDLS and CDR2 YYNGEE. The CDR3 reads CASSVGWTDTQYF. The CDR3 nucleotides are TGTGCCAGCAGCGTAGGGTGGACCGATACGCAGTATTTT.

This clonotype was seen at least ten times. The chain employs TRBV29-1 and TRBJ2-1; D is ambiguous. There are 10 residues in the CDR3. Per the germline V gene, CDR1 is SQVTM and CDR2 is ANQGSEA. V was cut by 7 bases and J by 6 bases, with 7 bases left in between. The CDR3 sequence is CSAPPNEQFF. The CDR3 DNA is TGCAGCGCCCCGCCCAATGAGCAGTTCTTC.

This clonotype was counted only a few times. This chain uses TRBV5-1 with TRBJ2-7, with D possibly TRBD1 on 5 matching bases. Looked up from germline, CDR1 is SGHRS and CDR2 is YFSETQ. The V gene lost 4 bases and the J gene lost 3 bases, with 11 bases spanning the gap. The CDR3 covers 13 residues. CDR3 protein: CASSDRGIYEQYF. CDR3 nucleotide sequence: TGCGCCAGCAGCGATAGGGGTATCTACGAGCAGTACTTC.

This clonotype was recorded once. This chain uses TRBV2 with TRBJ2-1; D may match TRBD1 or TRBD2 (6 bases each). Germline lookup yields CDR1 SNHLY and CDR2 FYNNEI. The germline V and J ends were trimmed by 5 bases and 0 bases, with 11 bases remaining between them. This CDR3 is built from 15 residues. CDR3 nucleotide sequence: TGTGCCAGCAGTCCGGGGGCCTTCTCCTACAATGAGCAGTTCTTC. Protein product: CASSPGAFSYNEQFF. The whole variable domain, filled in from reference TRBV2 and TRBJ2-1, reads EPEVTQTPSHQVTQMGQEVILRCVPISNHLYFYWYRQILGQKVEFLVSFYNNEISEKSEIFDDQFSVERPDGSNFTLKIRSTKLEDSAMYFCASSPGAFSYNEQFFGPGTRLTVL.

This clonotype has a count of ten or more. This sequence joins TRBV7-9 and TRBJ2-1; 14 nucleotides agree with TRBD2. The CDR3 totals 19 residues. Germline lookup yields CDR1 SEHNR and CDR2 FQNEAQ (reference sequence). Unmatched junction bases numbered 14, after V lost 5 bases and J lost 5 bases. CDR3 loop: CASSAGLAGGHRNHNEQFF. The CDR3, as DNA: TGTGCCAGCAGCGCCGGACTAGCGGGAGGCCATCGAAATCACAATGAGCAGTTCTTC.

The CDR3 DNA reads TGTGCCACCAGCAGAGATTCCGGGGACGAGCAGTACTTC. This translates into CATSRDSGDEQYF. The chain joins TRBV15 to TRBJ2-7; TRBD2 might be the D (5 bases). Trimming cost V 0 bases and J 5 bases, with 8 bases left between them. The CDR3 is 13 residues long. Germline CDR1 is LNHNV and CDR2 is YYDKDF (reference sequence).